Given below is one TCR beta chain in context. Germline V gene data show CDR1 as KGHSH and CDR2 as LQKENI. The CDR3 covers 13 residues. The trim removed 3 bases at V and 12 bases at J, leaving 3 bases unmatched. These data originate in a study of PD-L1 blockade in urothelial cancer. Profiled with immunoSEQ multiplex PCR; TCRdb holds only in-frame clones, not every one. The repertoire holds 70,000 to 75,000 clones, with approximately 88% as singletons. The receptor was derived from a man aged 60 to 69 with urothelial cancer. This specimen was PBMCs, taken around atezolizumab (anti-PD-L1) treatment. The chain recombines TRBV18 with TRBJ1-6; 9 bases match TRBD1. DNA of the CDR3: TGTGCCAGCTCACCCGAGGACAGGGGACCCCTCCACTTT. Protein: CASSPEDRGPLHF. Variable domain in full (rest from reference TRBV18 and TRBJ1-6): NAGVMQNPRHLVRRRGQEARLRCSPMKGHSHVYWYRQLPEEGLKFMVYLQKENIIDESGMPKERFSAEFPKEGPSILRIQQVVRGDSAAYFCASSPEDRGPLHFGNGTRLTVT.